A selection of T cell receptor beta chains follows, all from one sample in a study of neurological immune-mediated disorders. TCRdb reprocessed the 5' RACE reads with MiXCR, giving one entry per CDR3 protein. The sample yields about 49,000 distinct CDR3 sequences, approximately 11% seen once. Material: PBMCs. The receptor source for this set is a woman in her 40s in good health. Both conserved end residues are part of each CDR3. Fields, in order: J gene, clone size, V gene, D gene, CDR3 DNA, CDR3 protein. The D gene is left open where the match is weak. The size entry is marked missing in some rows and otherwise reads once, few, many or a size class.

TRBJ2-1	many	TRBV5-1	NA	TGCGCCAGCAGCTGGGGCCAGGGCTCCTACAATGAGCAGTTCTTC	CASSWGQGSYNEQFF
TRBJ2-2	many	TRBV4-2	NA	TGTGCCAGCAGCCCTACTCAGGAGAACACCGGGGAGCTGTTTTTT	CASSPTQENTGELFF
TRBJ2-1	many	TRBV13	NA	TGTGCCAGCAGCTTAGGCGTCGGTGAGCAGTTCTTC	CASSLGVGEQFF
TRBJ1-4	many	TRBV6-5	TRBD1	TGTGCCAGCAGTTCGGGACAGGGACAAGAAAAACTGTTTTTT	CASSSGQGQEKLFF
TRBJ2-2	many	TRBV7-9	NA	TGTGCCAGCAGCTTGGTTACAGGAATGAACACCGGGGAGCTGTTTTTT	CASSLVTGMNTGELFF
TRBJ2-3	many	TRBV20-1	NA	TGCAGTGCTAGCGACCCCGCGGAGGGTTGGGATACGCAGTATTTT	CSASDPAEGWDTQYF
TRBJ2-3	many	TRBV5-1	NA	TGCGCCAGCAGCACGGGCCCCGATCAAGATACGCAGTATTTT	CASSTGPDQDTQYF
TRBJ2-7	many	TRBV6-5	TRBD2	TGTGCCAGCAGATACTCGGGACTAGAGATGCGCGAGCAGTACTTC	CASRYSGLEMREQYF
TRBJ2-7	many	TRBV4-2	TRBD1	TGTGCCAGCAGCCAAATGACGACAGGGGGCTCCTACGAGCAGTACTTC	CASSQMTTGGSYEQYF
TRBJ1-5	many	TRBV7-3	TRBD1	TGTGCCAGCAGCTCCGGACAGGGACTTGGGGCGCGCCAGCCCCAGCATTTT	CASSSGQGLGARQPQHF
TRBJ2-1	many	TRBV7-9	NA	TGTGCCAGCAGTCGTGACAGACACAATGAGCAGTTCTTC	CASSRDRHNEQFF
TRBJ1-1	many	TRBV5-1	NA	TGCGCCAGCAGCTTCGGGGCAGCTCGAGCCACCGAAGCTTTCTTT	CASSFGAARATEAFF
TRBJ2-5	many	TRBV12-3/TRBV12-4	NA	TGTGCCAGCAGTTTCTTTGGGGCGGACGAGACCCAGTACTTC	CASSFFGADETQYF
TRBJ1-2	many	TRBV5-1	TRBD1	TGCGCCAGCAACGAAGCAGGGGGGCTTCGAAATGGCTACACCTTC	CASNEAGGLRNGYTF
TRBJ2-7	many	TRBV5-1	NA	TGCGCCAGCAGCTTGCACTGGGACGAGCAGTACTTC	CASSLHWDEQYF
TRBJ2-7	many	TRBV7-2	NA	TGTGCCAGCAGCTTTCAAGGGGGGGAGTACGAGCAGTACTTC	CASSFQGGEYEQYF
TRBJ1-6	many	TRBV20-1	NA	TGCAGTGCCGCCGAACCCATAAGCAATTCACCCCTCCACTTT	CSAAEPISNSPLHF
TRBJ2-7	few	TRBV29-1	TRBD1	TGCAGCGTGGGGGACAGGGACGAGCAGTACTTC	CSVGDRDEQYF
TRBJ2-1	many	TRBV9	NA	TGTGCCAGCAGCGTAGCATTCGCGAGCTCCTACAATGAGCAGTTCTTC	CASSVAFASSYNEQFF
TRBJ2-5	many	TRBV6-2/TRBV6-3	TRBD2	TGTGCCAGCAGTTACTCGGGACTAGCGGAGAACCACCAAGAGACCCAGTACTTC	CASSYSGLAENHQETQYF
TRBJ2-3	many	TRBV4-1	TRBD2	TGCGCCAGCAGTCTCGGGACTAGCGGGGGGAGGGATACGCAGTATTTT	CASSLGTSGGRDTQYF
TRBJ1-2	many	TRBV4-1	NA	TGCGCCAGCAGCCAAGATATGAGGGTCCACTATGGCTACACCTTC	CASSQDMRVHYGYTF
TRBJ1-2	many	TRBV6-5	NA	TGTGCCAGCAGTTATAGTGGCGGTCCGGGGGAGGGCTACACCTTC	CASSYSGGPGEGYTF
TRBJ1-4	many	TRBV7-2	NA	TGTGCCAGCAGCAGCGACCGAAAAGAAAAACTGTTTTTT	CASSSDRKEKLFF
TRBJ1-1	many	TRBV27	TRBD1	TGTGCCAGCAGTTTAAACAGGGGGCTTAGCGCTGAAGCTTTCTTT	CASSLNRGLSAEAFF
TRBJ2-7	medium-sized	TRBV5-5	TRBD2	TGTGCCAGCAGCTTGGGCAGCGGGGCATCCTACGAGCAGTACTTC	CASSLGSGASYEQYF
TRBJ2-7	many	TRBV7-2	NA	TGTGCCAGCAGCGCACATCAGGGTAGAACGGTCTACGAGCAGTACTTC	CASSAHQGRTVYEQYF
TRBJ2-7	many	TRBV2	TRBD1	TGTGCCAGCAGATCACCGGAGGTATACCGGGACAGGGATCACGAGCAGTACTTC	CASRSPEVYRDRDHEQYF
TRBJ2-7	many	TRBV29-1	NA	TGCAGCGTTTCCGACGGCCCCTACGAGCAGTACTTC	CSVSDGPYEQYF
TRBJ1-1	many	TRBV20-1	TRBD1	TGCAGTGCTAGAGACAGGGGGTATGAGACTTTCTTT	CSARDRGYETFF
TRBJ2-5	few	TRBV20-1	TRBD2	TGCAGTGCCATAGCGGGGGGCGCGGGGGAGACCCAGTACTTC	CSAIAGGAGETQYF
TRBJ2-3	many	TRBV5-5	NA	TGTGCCAGCAGCGGTCAGGGGGGAAGGGTAGATACGCAGTATTTT	CASSGQGGRVDTQYF
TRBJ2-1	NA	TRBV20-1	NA	TGCAGTGCTATTAGGGAGGTAAATGAGCAGTTCTTC	CSAIREVNEQFF
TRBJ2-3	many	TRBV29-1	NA	TGCAGCGTTGAGTACCCCAATCAGCGCGATACGCAGTATTTT	CSVEYPNQRDTQYF
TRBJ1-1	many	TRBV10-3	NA	TGTGCCATCAGTGAACAGGGAGGTGAAGCTTTCTTT	CAISEQGGEAFF
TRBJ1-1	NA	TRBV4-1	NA	TGCGCCAGCAGCCAAGAAAAAGTCTTCGGACAGTTCAAAGAACTGGAAGCTTTCTTT	CASSQEKVFGQFKELEAFF
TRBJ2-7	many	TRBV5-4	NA	TGTGCCAGCAGCTCAACCGGCTACGAGCAGTACTTC	CASSSTGYEQYF
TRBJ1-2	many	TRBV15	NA	TGTGCCACCAGCAGAGGCCGGGACGCCTATGGCTACACCTTC	CATSRGRDAYGYTF
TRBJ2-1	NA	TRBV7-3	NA	TGTGCCAGCAGCCCGCAGAGCTCCTACAATGAGCAGTTCTTC	CASSPQSSYNEQFF
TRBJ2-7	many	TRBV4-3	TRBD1	TGCGCCAGCAGCCAAGATAGGGGACAGGGTGCCTACGAGCAGTACTTC	CASSQDRGQGAYEQYF
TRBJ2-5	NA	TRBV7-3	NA	TGTGCCAGCAGCGGTAGCGGTCTACAAGAGACCCAGTACTTC	CASSGSGLQETQYF